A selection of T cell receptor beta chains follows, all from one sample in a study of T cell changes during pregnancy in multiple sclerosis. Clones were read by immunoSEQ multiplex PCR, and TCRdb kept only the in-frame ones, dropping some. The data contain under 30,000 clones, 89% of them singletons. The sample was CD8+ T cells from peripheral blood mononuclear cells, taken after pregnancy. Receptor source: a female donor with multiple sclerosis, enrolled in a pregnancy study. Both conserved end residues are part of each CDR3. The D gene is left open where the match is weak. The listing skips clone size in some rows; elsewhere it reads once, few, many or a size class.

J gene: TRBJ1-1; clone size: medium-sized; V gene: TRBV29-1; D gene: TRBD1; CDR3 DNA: TGCAGCGTCGTTCGCACAGGGGGCCCTAACACTGAAGCTTTCTTT; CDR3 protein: CSVVRTGGPNTEAFF
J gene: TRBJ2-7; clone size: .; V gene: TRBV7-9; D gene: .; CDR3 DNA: TGTGCCAGCAGCTTTCTCGGGAGCTCCTACGAGCAGTACTTC; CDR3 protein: CASSFLGSSYEQYF
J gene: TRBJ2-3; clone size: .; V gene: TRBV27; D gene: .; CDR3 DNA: TGTGCCAGCAGCTCTGACCCAGGGTGGGGCACAGATACGCAGTATTTT; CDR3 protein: CASSSDPGWGTDTQYF
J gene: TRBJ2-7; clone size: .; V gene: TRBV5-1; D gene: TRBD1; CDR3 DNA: TGCGCCAGCAGTTACGAACCGGGACAGGGCTACGAGCAGTACTTC; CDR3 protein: CASSYEPGQGYEQYF
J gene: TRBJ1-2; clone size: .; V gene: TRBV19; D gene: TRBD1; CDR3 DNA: TGTGCCAGTAGTATAGGGAGGGACAGGGGGCATGGCTACACCTTC; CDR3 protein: CASSIGRDRGHGYTF
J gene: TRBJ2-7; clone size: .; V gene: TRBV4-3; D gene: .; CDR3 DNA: TGCGCCAGCAGCCAAGACAGGGGGGACGAGCAGTACTTC; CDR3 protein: CASSQDRGDEQYF
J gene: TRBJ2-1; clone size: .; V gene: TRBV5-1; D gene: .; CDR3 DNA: TGCGCCAGCAGCTTGGTAGGGGCTGTAGTGGTCTACAATGAGCAGTTCTTC; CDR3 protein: CASSLVGAVVVYNEQFF
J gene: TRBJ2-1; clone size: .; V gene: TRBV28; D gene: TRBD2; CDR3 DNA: TGTGCCAGCAGTACGCTAGCGGGAGGCAGTGAGCAGTTCTTC; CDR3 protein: CASSTLAGGSEQFF
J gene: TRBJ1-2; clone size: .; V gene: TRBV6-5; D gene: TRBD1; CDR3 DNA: TGTGCCAGCAGGTTCGACAGGGAAGCTGGCTACACCTTC; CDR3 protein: CASRFDREAGYTF
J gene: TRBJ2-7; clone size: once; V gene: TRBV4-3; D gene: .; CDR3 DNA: TGCGCCAGCAGCCAAGATCGGTGGACAGTCTACGAGCAGTACTTC; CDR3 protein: CASSQDRWTVYEQYF
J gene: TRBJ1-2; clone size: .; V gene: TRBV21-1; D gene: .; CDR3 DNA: TGTGCCAGCAGCAAAGTTGAGACGGCAGGGCCCCACTATGGCTACACCTTC; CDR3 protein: CASSKVETAGPHYGYTF
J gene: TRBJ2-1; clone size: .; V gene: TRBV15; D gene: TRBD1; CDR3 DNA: TGTGCCACCAGCAGGGGGACAGGGGTGGACAATGAGCAGTTCTTC; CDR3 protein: CATSRGTGVDNEQFF
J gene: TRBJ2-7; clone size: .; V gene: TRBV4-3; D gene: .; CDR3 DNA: TGCGCCAGCAGCCAAGAGTGGGGAGGCCCATACGAGCAGTACTTC; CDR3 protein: CASSQEWGGPYEQYF
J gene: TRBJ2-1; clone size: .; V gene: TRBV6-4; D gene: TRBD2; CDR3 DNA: TGTGCCAGCAGTGAGACTAGCGGACACAATGAGCAGTTCTTC; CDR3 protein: CASSETSGHNEQFF
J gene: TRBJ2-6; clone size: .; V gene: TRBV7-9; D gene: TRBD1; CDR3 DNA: TGTGCCAGCAGCTTTTCCCCGACAGGGGAACGATCTGGGGCCAACGTCCTGACTTTC; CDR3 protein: CASSFSPTGERSGANVLTF
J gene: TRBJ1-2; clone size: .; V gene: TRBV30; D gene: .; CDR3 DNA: TGTGCCTGGAGTGCCACGGGTCCGTTCTATGGCTACACCTTC; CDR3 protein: CAWSATGPFYGYTF
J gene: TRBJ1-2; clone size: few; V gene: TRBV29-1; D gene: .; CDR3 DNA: TGCAGCGTTTCCATCCTGGGGAGGAACGGCTACACCTTC; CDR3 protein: CSVSILGRNGYTF
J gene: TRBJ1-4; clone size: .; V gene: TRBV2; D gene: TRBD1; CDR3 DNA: TGTGCCAGCAGTGAACGGGAGGGACAGGGGGCCCTAAAACTGTTTTTT; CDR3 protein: CASSEREGQGALKLFF
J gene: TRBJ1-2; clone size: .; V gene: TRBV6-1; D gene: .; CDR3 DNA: TGTGCCAGCACTGTGAGTGATGGGACAAACTATGGCTACACCTTC; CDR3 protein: CASTVSDGTNYGYTF
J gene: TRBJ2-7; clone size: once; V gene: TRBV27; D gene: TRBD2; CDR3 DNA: TGTGCCAGCAGGAAGCGGGAGTCAGTTTACGAGCAGTACTTC; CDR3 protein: CASRKRESVYEQYF
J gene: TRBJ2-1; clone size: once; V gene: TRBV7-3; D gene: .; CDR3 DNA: TGTGCCAGCAGCCCCTGGGTGGGGGCTACGGGAAACAATGAGCAGTTCTTC; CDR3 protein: CASSPWVGATGNNEQFF
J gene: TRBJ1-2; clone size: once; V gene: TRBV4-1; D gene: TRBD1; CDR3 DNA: TGCGCCAGCAGCCAAGGGGGGACAGCCTATGGCTACACCTTC; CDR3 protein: CASSQGGTAYGYTF
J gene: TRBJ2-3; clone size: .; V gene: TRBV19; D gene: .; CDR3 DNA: TGTGCCAGTAGTCCGTCCGGACTTACAGATACGCAGTATTTT; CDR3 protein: CASSPSGLTDTQYF
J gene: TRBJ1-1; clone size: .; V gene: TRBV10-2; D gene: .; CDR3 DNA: TGCGCCAGCAGTGAGGGCAGGGAGGGCGCTGAAGCTTTCTTT; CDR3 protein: CASSEGREGAEAFF